This T cell receptor beta chain was recovered during a study of T cell responses to AZD1222 COVID-19 vaccine. The study, taken as a whole, reports: Rises in breadth and depth of Spike-specific TCRs came after two AZD1222 doses. Sampled repertoires all dated from after the peak T cell response. Clonal diversity was possibly underestimated; the donors were predominantly white British and more often female. The study found vaccine-associated CD4 TCRs spanning spike, dominant at 160-218 and 743-854.

The CDR3 covers 16 residues. Germline V CDR1 and CDR2: SGHRS, YFSETQ. Trimming at V came to 2 bases and at J to 6 bases, leaving 10 bases not matched to a gene. In regard to this clone: Antigen: not known.

The assay was immunoSEQ multiplex PCR, and TCRdb's table has in-frame clones only and misses some. The table records 100,000 to 120,000 clones, around 82% of them present only once. The clonotype comes from an adult in good health. The chain combines TRBV5-1 with TRBJ2-3; 9 bases align to TRBD2. The sample consisted of peripheral blood, taken on day 0 of AZD1222 vaccination. This CDR3 reads CASSFWMAGGEDTQYF. CDR3 coding DNA: TGCGCCAGCAGCTTTTGGATGGCGGGAGGGGAGGATACGCAGTATTTT.